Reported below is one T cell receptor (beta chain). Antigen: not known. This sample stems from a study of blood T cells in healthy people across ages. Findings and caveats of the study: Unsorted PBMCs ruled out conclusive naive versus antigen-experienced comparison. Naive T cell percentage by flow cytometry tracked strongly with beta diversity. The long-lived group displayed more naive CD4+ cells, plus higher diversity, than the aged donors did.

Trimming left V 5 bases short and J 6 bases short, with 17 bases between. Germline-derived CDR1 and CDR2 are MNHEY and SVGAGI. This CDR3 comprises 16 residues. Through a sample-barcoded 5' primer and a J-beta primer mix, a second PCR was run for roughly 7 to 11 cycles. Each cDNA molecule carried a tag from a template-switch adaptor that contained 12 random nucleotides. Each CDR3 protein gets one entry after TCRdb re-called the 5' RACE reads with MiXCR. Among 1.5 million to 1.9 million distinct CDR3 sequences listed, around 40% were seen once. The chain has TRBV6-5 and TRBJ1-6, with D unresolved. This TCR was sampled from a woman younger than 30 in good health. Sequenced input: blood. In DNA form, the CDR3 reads TGTGCCAGCAGTCGACCTCGGCTTCCTGGTAATTCACCCCTCCACTTT. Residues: CASSRPRLPGNSPLHF.